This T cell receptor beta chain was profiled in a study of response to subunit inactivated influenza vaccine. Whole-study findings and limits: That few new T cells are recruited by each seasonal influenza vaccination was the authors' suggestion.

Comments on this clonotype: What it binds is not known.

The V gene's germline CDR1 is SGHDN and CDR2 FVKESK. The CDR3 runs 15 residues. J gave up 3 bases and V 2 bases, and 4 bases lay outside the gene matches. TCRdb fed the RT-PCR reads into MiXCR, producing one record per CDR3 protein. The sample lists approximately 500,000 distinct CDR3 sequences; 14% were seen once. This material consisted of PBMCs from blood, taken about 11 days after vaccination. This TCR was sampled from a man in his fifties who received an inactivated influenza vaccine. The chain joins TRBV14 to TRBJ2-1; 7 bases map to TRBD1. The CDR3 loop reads CASSQIPGGYNEQFF. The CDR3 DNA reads TGTGCCAGCAGCCAAATTCCAGGGGGCTACAATGAGCAGTTCTTC.